Sequencing of this TCR beta chain was carried out in a study of cytomegalovirus exposure and HLA in healthy donors. With regard to this clone: The antigen is not known.

Study-level points and caveats: A later analysis linked about 17,000 TCR beta sequences to HLA alleles at 0.05 false discovery rate. Later analysis suggested most CMV-associated TCR beta chains were HLA-restricted. Earlier analysis yielded a pattern in which most TCR beta V segments were productive about 87% or about 30% of the time.

In the PCR, 60 Vbeta and 13 Jbeta primers were used. TCRdb's table, derived via immunoSEQ multiplex PCR, lists solely in-frame clones and lacks some. The sample includes 150,000 to 200,000 clones, 75% to 85% seen only once; the top ten take around 1.2%. The clonotype originates from a girl aged 2 to 9 in good health and CMV-seropositive. The sequenced material came from PBMCs.

The CDR3, as DNA: TGTGCCAGCAGCACCCCCCCGGATACGCAGTATTTT. This sequence encodes CASSTPPDTQYF. This chain joins TRBV21-1 and TRBJ2-3; the D call of TRBD2 is as the table states it, not checked on the DNA. TRBV21-1 is termed a pseudogene. CDR3 length: 12 residues.